The source of this T cell receptor (beta chain) is a study of cytomegalovirus exposure and HLA in healthy donors. Study at large: Among the approximately 420 donors who were genotyped, about 86% fell in the genetic ancestry cluster that is associated with self-reported Caucasian donors. Points from the study as a whole: In a later analysis, most CMV-associated TCR beta chains appeared HLA-restricted. Presence/absence results assume similar sequencing depth per donor, which may not hold. In a later analysis, DRB1 alleles had the most associated TCRs; HLA-C alleles the fewest.

As for this clone: Its antigen is not known.

The trim removed 5 bases at V and 4 bases at J, leaving 4 bases unmatched. This CDR3 spans 14 amino acids. Looked up from germline, CDR1 is MNHEY and CDR2 is SVGAGI. With 60 Vbeta and 13 Jbeta primers, the PCR was carried out. Profiled with immunoSEQ multiplex PCR; TCRdb holds only in-frame clones, not every one. The table shows about 160,000 clones, with approximately 77% occurring only once. This receptor was identified in a man aged 45-60 years in good health and CMV-seropositive. This rearrangement joins TRBV6-5 to TRBJ2-5, with 10 positions matching TRBD2. The sample consisted of PBMCs. CDR3 nucleotide sequence: TGTGCCAGCAGTAGCGGGGGGGCAGGAGAGACCCAGTACTTC. This sequence encodes CASSSGGAGETQYF.